Following are 32 T cell receptor beta chains from one sample sequenced in a study of T cell responses to AZD1222 COVID-19 vaccine. Clones were sequenced by immunoSEQ multiplex PCR, and TCRdb holds only the in-frame ones, with some missing. This table holds 55,000 to 75,000 clones, 85% found once. This sample comprised peripheral blood, obtained on day 0 of AZD1222 vaccination. The receptor set was obtained from an adult in good health.

The chain has TRBV6-5 and TRBJ1-6, with 10 nucleotides matching TRBD1. The J segment lost 7 bases and the V segment lost 4 bases, leaving 1 base of the junction unmatched. There are 14 residues in the CDR3. The germline V gene has CDR1 MNHEY and CDR2 SVGAGI. CDR3 in DNA: TGTGCCAGCAGTTGGACAGGGGGAAATTCACCCCTCCACTTT. Translating it yields CASSWTGGNSPLHF.

This rearrangement joins TRBV7-2 to TRBJ1-2; D remains unclear. Between the trimmed V and J ends, which lost 3 bases and 6 bases, there was a span of 8 bases. Germline lookup yields CDR1 SGHTA and CDR2 FQGNSA. This CDR3 is built from 12 residues. The CDR3 loop reads CASSFFKDGYTF. In DNA, the CDR3 is TGTGCCAGCAGCTTCTTTAAGGATGGCTACACCTTC.

CDR3 region: CASRSGSNPNEQYF. For the CDR3, the DNA is TGTGCCAGCAGGTCCGGCTCGAACCCAAACGAGCAGTACTTC. This chain connects TRBV2 to TRBJ2-7; D not resolved. Per the germline V gene, CDR1 is SNHLY and CDR2 is FYNNEI. This CDR3 is built from 14 residues. With 6 bases removed from V and 5 bases from J, the gap between germline ends came to 17 bases.

This chain joins TRBV6-6 and TRBJ2-1, with TRBD2 matching over 7 bases. The J segment lost 5 bases and the V segment lost 2 bases, leaving 9 bases of the junction unmatched. This CDR3 region has 16 residues. Germline CDR1 MNHNY, CDR2 SVGAGI (reference sequence). The chain's CDR3 is CASSYPPAGAHNEQFF. The CDR3 DNA reads TGTGCCAGCAGTTACCCCCCGGCGGGAGCCCACAATGAGCAGTTCTTC.

The rearrangement links TRBV7-9 to TRBJ2-1; the match to TRBD2 covers 8 bases. The CDR3 has 17 residues. With V trimmed by 3 bases and J by 0 bases, 7 bases remained unmatched. CDR1 and CDR2 (germline): SEHNR, FQNEAQ (reference sequence). The CDR3 bases are TGTGCCAGCAGCTTTACTACTAGCGGACTCTCCTACAATGAGCAGTTCTTC. Encoded protein: CASSFTTSGLSYNEQFF.

This clone has just one count. The chain has TRBV21-1 and TRBJ1-5. TRBV21-1 is classified as a pseudogene. This CDR3 is built from 15 residues. CDR3 in DNA: TGTGCCAGCAGCAAAGGGTCAGGGGGGGTTCAGCCCCAGCATTTT. This sequence encodes CASSKGSGGVQPQHF.

This chain connects TRBV7-2 to TRBJ2-5; 11 bases are a match to TRBD2. The CDR3 contains 16 residues. Looked up from germline, CDR1 is SGHTA and CDR2 is FQGNSA. V lost 5 bases to trimming and J lost 2 bases; unmatched junction nucleotides: 7. CDR3 DNA sequence: TGTGCCAGCAGCACGCGACTAGCGGGGTATCAAGAGACCCAGTACTTC. It is translated as CASSTRLAGYQETQYF.

The chain uses TRBV27 and TRBJ1-2, with 7 bases matching TRBD1. Germline V lookup: CDR1 MNHEY, CDR2 SMNVEV (reference sequence). The ends lost 5 bases at V and 1 base at J; junction bases unmatched: 7. CDR3 length: 15 residues. The CDR3 DNA follows: TGTGCCAGCAGTGACCTACAGGGGATTAACTATGGCTACACCTTC. Translation: CASSDLQGINYGYTF.

There are a few counts of this clone. V gene TRBV5-5 combines with J gene TRBJ1-2, with a possible D match to TRBD1 (5 bases). This CDR3 has 15 amino acids. CDR1 and CDR2 (germline): SGHKS, YYEKEE (reference sequence). The germline V and J ends were trimmed by 4 bases and 3 bases, with 16 bases remaining between them. CDR3 sequence: CASSLEGSGYYGYTF. CDR3 sequence (DNA): TGTGCCAGCAGCCTCGAGGGGTCCGGATACTATGGCTACACCTTC.

This sequence joins TRBV3-1 (or the pseudogene TRBV3-2) and TRBJ1-1, with a tentative D call TRBD1 (5 bases). The CDR3 has 13 residues. V lost 1 base and J 11 bases, leaving 14 bases between the germline ends. In germline, CDR1 is LGHDT, CDR2 YNNKEL (reference sequence). For the CDR3, the DNA is TGTGCCAGCAGCCAAGTTGGGGGGTCGCGTGCTTTCTTT. It specifies CASSQVGGSRAFF.

The chain joins TRBV14 to TRBJ1-1; D remains unclear. Trimming pared 3 bases from V and 10 bases from J, leaving 12 bases between. This CDR3 region has 12 residues. Germline V gene lookup returns CDR1 SGHDN and CDR2 FVKESK. CDR3 in DNA: TGTGCCAGCAGCCATTACGGGGTCTCAGCTTTCTTT. It is translated as CASSHYGVSAFF.

V and J are TRBV6-5 and TRBJ2-2, with a possible D match to TRBD2 (6 bases). Germline CDR1 is MNHEY and CDR2 is SVGAGI. The germline V and J ends were trimmed by 6 bases and 0 bases, with 11 bases remaining between them. The CDR3 length is 15 residues. CDR3 sequence reads: CASSYLATNTGELFF. The CDR3 nucleotides read TGTGCCAGCAGCTACCTAGCGACGAACACCGGGGAGCTGTTTTTT.

This clone turned up a few times. This chain connects TRBV29-1 to TRBJ2-1; TRBD2 agrees at 11 bases. This CDR3 comprises 22 residues. Trimming at V came to 0 bases and at J to 8 bases, leaving 27 bases not matched to a gene. Per germline, CDR1 SQVTM and CDR2 ANQGSEA. The CDR3 sequence is CSVEDLHGLVAGGPSTLYEQFF. The CDR3, as DNA: TGCAGCGTTGAAGATCTACACGGGTTAGTAGCGGGAGGGCCATCCACGTTGTATGAGCAGTTCTTC.

This clone showed up just once. The chain combines TRBV11-2 with TRBJ2-1, with D possibly being TRBD1 (6 bases). The V and J ends lost 5 bases and 6 bases respectively, with 14 bases between them. Germline CDR1 is SGHAT and CDR2 is FQNNGV. This CDR3 is 14 amino acids long. This CDR3 reads CASSPRMGANEQFF. The CDR3 nucleotides are TGTGCCAGCAGCCCTAGGATGGGGGCCAATGAGCAGTTCTTC.

The V call is TRBV6-5, the J call TRBJ1-1, with D hard to call. The CDR3 totals 12 residues. The germline V gene encodes CDR1 MNHEY and CDR2 SVGAGI. The V gene lost 9 bases and the J gene lost 8 bases, with 16 bases spanning the gap. The CDR3 protein is CARVDRLKEAFF. CDR3 coding DNA: TGTGCCAGAGTCGATCGGTTGAAAGAAGCTTTCTTT.

In its sample, this clone was seen once. The chain carries TRBV5-8 and TRBJ1-1; D is possibly TRBD1 (5 bases). Trimming took 4 bases from V and 6 from J, leaving 16 bases between them. The CDR3 spans 14 residues. Germline V CDR1 and CDR2: SGHTS, YDEGEE. CDR3 DNA: TGTGCCAGCAGCCCGGGGGTAACTGGGGCTGAAGCTTTCTTT. This translates into CASSPGVTGAEAFF.

This clone was detected ten times or more. The V and J genes are TRBV6-5 and TRBJ1-5; 9 bases map to TRBD1. Germline V lookup: CDR1 MNHEY, CDR2 SVGAGI. The length of the CDR3 is 15 residues. V trimming: 6 bases; J trimming: 1 base; junction bases outside the gene matches: 4. The CDR3 loop reads CASRQGALSNQPQHF. The CDR3 bases are TGTGCCAGCAGACAGGGGGCGCTGAGCAATCAGCCCCAGCATTTT.

The chain links TRBV2 to TRBJ1-4, with D unresolved. Germline V gives CDR1 SNHLY, CDR2 FYNNEI. The CDR3 has 15 residues. V lost 7 bases to trimming and J lost 0 bases, with 12 bases between them. The CDR3 region is CASKEVGTTNEKLFF. The CDR3 nucleotides read TGTGCCAGCAAGGAAGTGGGTACAACTAATGAAAAACTGTTTTTT.

This clone has just one count. The J gene is TRBJ1-1, the V gene TRBV6-5, with D perhaps TRBD1 (6 bases). The V gene's germline CDR1 is MNHEY and CDR2 SVGAGI. The CDR3 extends over 12 amino acids. V lost 6 bases, J lost 5 bases, and 10 bases lay in between. CDR3: CASRQGRTEAFF. The CDR3 coding sequence is TGTGCCAGCAGACAGGGTAGGACTGAAGCTTTCTTT.

Regarding this clone: One end of the junction varies from germline; a read error may be responsible. The gene calls are TRBV29-1 and TRBJ1-1, with D tentatively TRBD1 (6 bases). Germline loops: CDR1 SQVTM, CDR2 ANQGSEA. The CDR3 contains 12 residues. CDR3 residues: CSAEGSTGMSDF. The DNA for the CDR3 is TGCAGCGCCGAGGGATCGACAGGTATGTCTGACTTT.

The V and J genes are TRBV11-2 and TRBJ1-2, with D perhaps matching TRBD1 (5 bases). Germline assignment: CDR1 SGHAT and CDR2 FQNNGV. The CDR3 length is 15 residues. Trimming cost V 3 bases and J 2 bases, with 13 bases left between them. CDR3 in amino acids: CASSLSRGRNYGYTF. For the CDR3, the DNA is TGTGCCAGCAGCTTGAGTAGGGGAAGGAACTATGGCTACACCTTC.

V usage is TRBV19 and J usage is TRBJ2-7, with D tentatively TRBD1 (5 bases). The CDR3 is 15 amino acids. Germline CDR1 and CDR2: LNHDA and SQIVND (reference sequence). Trimming pared 6 bases from V and 2 bases from J, leaving 17 bases between. Here the CDR3 DNA reads TGTGCCAGTAGAGAACAGGACACCAGCCCCTACGAGCAGTACTTC. This codes for CASREQDTSPYEQYF.

V and J are TRBV2 and TRBJ1-1; D unresolved. Germline V lookup: CDR1 SNHLY, CDR2 FYNNEI. This CDR3 has 12 residues. V lost 7 bases and J 6 bases, leaving 12 bases between the germline ends. CDR3 bases: TGTGCCAGCATAGGCGGTTCGGCTGAAGCTTTCTTT. Protein: CASIGGSAEAFF.

The chain recombines TRBV11-3 with TRBJ2-6; 9 bases match TRBD1. The CDR3 has 17 amino acids. Unmatched junction bases numbered 8, after V lost 5 bases and J lost 3 bases. CDR1 and CDR2 (germline): SGHNT, YENEEA. The CDR3 sequence: CASSTWTGVGGANVLTF. The CDR3 DNA reads as TGTGCCAGCAGCACCTGGACAGGGGTAGGTGGGGCCAACGTCCTGACTTTC.

The chain has TRBV13 and TRBJ1-2, with 7 bases identical to TRBD1. V gave up 3 bases and J gave up 2 bases; unmatched junction bases: 3. The V gene's germline CDR1 is PRHDT and CDR2 FYEKMQ (reference sequence). CDR3 size: 14 residues. CDR3 DNA sequence: TGTGCCAGCAGCTTTAACAGGGGAAACTATGGCTACACCTTC. Translated: CASSFNRGNYGYTF. Full variable domain (rest looked up from reference TRBV13 and TRBJ1-2): AAGVIQSPRHLIKEKRETATLKCYPIPRHDTVYWYQQGPGQDPQFLISFYEKMQSDKGSIPDRFSAQQFSDYHSELNMSSLELGDSALYFCASSFNRGNYGYTFGSGTRLTVV.

This clone has just one count. The chain joins TRBV6-5 to TRBJ1-5; D gene ambiguous. CDR3 size: 15 residues. Trimming took off 6 bases at V and 0 bases at J, with 12 bases between the two ends. Germline V gene lookup returns CDR1 MNHEY and CDR2 SVGAGI. The CDR3 DNA is TGTGCCAGCAGACCCCAAGGGTCTAGCAATCAGCCCCAGCATTTT. Translated, it gives CASRPQGSSNQPQHF.

V and J are TRBV19 and TRBJ1-5; D gene uncertain. The CDR3 totals 17 residues. The germline gives CDR1 LNHDA, CDR2 SQIVND (reference sequence). Trimming removed 9 bases at V and 5 bases at J, with 26 bases between. The CDR3 protein is CASNPHRARDTYQPQHF. Written as DNA, the CDR3 is TGTGCCAGCAATCCCCACCGGGCGCGGGATACCTATCAGCCCCAGCATTTT.

This rearrangement joins TRBV10-3 to TRBJ1-3; D is undetermined. Germline CDR1 is ENHRY and CDR2 is SYGVKD. The ends were cut back, 6 bases at V and 3 bases at J, with 9 bases in the middle. The CDR3 consists of 13 residues. In DNA, the CDR3 is TGTGCCATCAGGCCGGCGGTTGGAAACACCATATATTTT. Amino acid sequence: CAIRPAVGNTIYF.

The genes are TRBV3-1 (or the pseudogene TRBV3-2) and TRBJ2-1; 12 bases align to TRBD2. V was pared by 4 bases and J by 7 bases, with 5 bases of the junction left unmatched. CDR1 and CDR2 from the germline V gene are LGHDT and YNNKEL (reference sequence). The length of the CDR3 is 15 residues. CDR3 sequence reads: CASSRLAGGNNEQFF. For the CDR3, the DNA is TGTGCCAGCAGCCGGCTAGCGGGGGGGAATAATGAGCAGTTCTTC.

V and J are TRBV3-1 (or the pseudogene TRBV3-2) and TRBJ1-2, with D maybe TRBD1 (5 bases). Between the trimmed V and J ends, which lost 8 bases and 1 base, there was a span of 8 bases. The CDR3 length is 12 residues. Germline CDR1 is LGHDT and CDR2 is YNNKEL (reference sequence). CDR3 in amino acids: CASSGGNYGYTF. The CDR3 DNA sequence: TGTGCCAGCTCGGGGGGTAACTATGGCTACACCTTC.

The chain links TRBV18 to TRBJ1-4, with D possibly TRBD1 on 5 matching bases. CDR1 and CDR2 from the germline V gene are KGHSH and LQKENI. This CDR3 region has 14 residues. V was pared by 3 bases and J by 6 bases, with 11 bases between. CDR3 DNA: TGTGCCAGCTCACCCGGGACGGCTCATGAAAAACTGTTTTTT. It yields the protein CASSPGTAHEKLFF.

Sample share makes this clone medium-sized. The gene calls are TRBV6-6 and TRBJ1-2, with D hard to call. Looked up from germline, CDR1 is MNHNY and CDR2 is SVGAGI (reference sequence). With 6 bases removed from V and 2 bases from J, the gap between germline ends came to 13 bases. This CDR3 region has 14 residues. The chain's CDR3 is CASRDDLGNYGYTF. CDR3 bases: TGTGCCAGCAGGGACGACTTAGGAAACTATGGCTACACCTTC.